The TCR beta chain described here comes from a study of T-cell reconstitution after alpha-beta-depleted transplantation in children. V was pared by 7 bases and J by 5 bases, with 17 bases between. The CDR3 loop spans 14 amino acids. Germline V CDR1 and CDR2: LGHDT, YNNKEL (reference sequence). A library of TCRbeta sequences, prepared with unique molecular identifiers, was generated. TCRdb fed the PCR reads into MiXCR, producing one record per CDR3 protein. The sample shows about 490,000 distinct CDR3 sequences, approximately 10% of them seen only once. Study results and limitations: It was surviving recipient T cells and thymic progenitors that gave some patients high TCRbeta diversity at day 60. Several hundred expanded graft clones reportedly gave rise to the alpha-beta T cells present about two months after transplant.

Many counts were recorded for this clonotype. Its antigen remains unknown. The source was PBMCs, collected before TCRalphabeta/CD19-depleted stem cell transplant. This TCR came from a child younger than 10 with inherited bone marrow failure, due to receive a stem cell transplant. The chain has TRBV3-1 and TRBJ2-5, with D unclear. CDR3 loop: CASTTLWARETQYF. As DNA, the CDR3 is TGTGCCAGCACCACCTTATGGGCTCGGGAGACCCAGTACTTC.